The 10 T cell receptor beta chains below were found in one sample sequenced in a study of blood T cell repertoires in COVID-19. Generated by immunoSEQ multiplex PCR, the TCRdb table keeps only in-frame clones and is missing some. Among tens of thousands of clones listed, under 90% were seen once. The sequencing input was peripheral blood. The receptors were sampled from a human donor in a cohort sampled during active COVID-19.

The rearrangement links TRBV9 to TRBJ2-3; 7 positions match TRBD1. Germline V gene data show CDR1 as SGDLS and CDR2 as YYNGEE. This CDR3 contains 14 residues. The J segment lost 3 bases and the V segment lost 5 bases, leaving 6 bases of the junction unmatched. The CDR3 reads CASRGQAATDTQYF. CDR3 in DNA: TGTGCCAGCAGAGGACAGGCAGCAACAGATACGCAGTATTTT.

This clone appeared once. The chain joins TRBV2 to TRBJ1-2; the D is unclear. The V end was cut by 5 bases, the J end by 7 bases, with 14 bases between. The CDR3 has 13 amino acids. The germline CDR1 and CDR2 sequences are SNHLY and FYNNEI. CDR3 DNA: TGTGCCAGCAGTCCCCCGAGGTCCGGTGGCTACACCTTC. This codes for CASSPPRSGGYTF.

This rearrangement joins TRBV5-1 to TRBJ2-7, with a possible D match to TRBD1 (6 bases). The CDR3 has 14 residues. Germline lookup yields CDR1 SGHRS and CDR2 YFSETQ. V was trimmed by 0 bases and J by 8 bases, leaving 15 bases between them. The CDR3 spells CASSLAGTPDQQYF. The CDR3 region has the DNA TGCGCCAGCAGCTTGGCCGGGACACCTGACCAGCAGTACTTC. The full variable domain, with the rest looked up from reference TRBV5-1 and TRBJ2-7, is KAGVTQTPRYLIKTRGQQVTLSCSPISGHRSVSWYQQTPGQGLQFLFEYFSETQRNKGNFPGRFSGRQFSNSRSEMNVSTLELGDSALYLCASSLAGTPDQQYFGPGTRLTVT.

The rearrangement joins TRBV28 to TRBJ1-2, with a possible D match to TRBD1 (6 bases). In germline, CDR1 is MDHEN, CDR2 SYDVKM. V was shortened by 2 bases and J by 4 bases, with 11 bases between the two germline ends. The CDR3 loop spans 14 amino acids. CDR3 nucleotide sequence: TGTGCCAGCAGTTTAGGCAGGGGTACCTATGGCTACACCTTC. This encodes CASSLGRGTYGYTF.

In nucleotides, the CDR3 is TGTGCCAGCTCACCTGCAGTCCACGAGCAGTACTTC. Its protein product is CASSPAVHEQYF. V is TRBV18 and J is TRBJ2-7; D is uncertain. V was pared by 3 bases and J by 5 bases, with 8 bases between. The CDR3 is 12 residues long. CDR1 and CDR2 (germline): KGHSH, LQKENI. The full variable domain, completed using reference TRBV18 and TRBJ2-7, is NAGVMQNPRHLVRRRGQEARLRCSPMKGHSHVYWYRQLPEEGLKFMVYLQKENIIDESGMPKERFSAEFPKEGPSILRIQQVVRGDSAAYFCASSPAVHEQYFGPGTRLTVT.

V and J are TRBV5-4 and TRBJ2-7; D possibly corresponds to TRBD1 (7 bases). This CDR3 is 15 amino acids long. V gave up 3 bases and J gave up 2 bases, with 15 bases separating them. Germline V gene data show CDR1 as SGHNT and CDR2 as YYREEE (reference sequence). Here the CDR3 DNA reads TGTGCCAGCAGCTCCAGGGGGGCGGCCACCTACGAGCAGTACTTC. Protein: CASSSRGAATYEQYF.

The rearrangement uses TRBV5-1 and TRBJ1-1; D not resolved. From germline, CDR1 is SGHRS and CDR2 YFSETQ. V shed 0 bases and J shed 2 bases, with 11 bases lying between them. The CDR3 is made up of 15 amino acids. CDR3 region: CASSLASSLNTEAFF. The CDR3 DNA reads TGCGCCAGCAGCTTGGCCTCCTCGCTAAACACTGAAGCTTTCTTT.

CDR3 in amino acids: CASRAYTDTQYF. In DNA form, the CDR3 reads TGTGCCAGCAGAGCTTATACAGATACGCAGTATTTT. The chain links TRBV5-4 to TRBJ2-3; D unresolved. This CDR3 region has 12 residues. V lost 5 bases, J lost 3 bases, and 7 bases lay in between. The germline CDR1 and CDR2 sequences are SGHNT and YYREEE (reference sequence).

The chain recombines TRBV3-1 (or the pseudogene TRBV3-2) with TRBJ1-1; weak D call: TRBD1 (5 bases). Between the trimmed V and J ends, which lost 3 bases and 0 bases, there was a span of 5 bases. There are 13 residues in the CDR3. Germline-derived CDR1 and CDR2 are LGHDT and YNNKEL (reference sequence). The CDR3 loop is CASSQTVNTEAFF. The CDR3, as DNA: TGTGCCAGCAGCCAGACAGTGAACACTGAAGCTTTCTTT.

The V and J genes are TRBV6-5 and TRBJ2-2, with unresolved D. Germline CDR1 MNHEY, CDR2 SVGAGI. Trimming took 2 bases from V and 0 from J, leaving 10 bases between them. This CDR3 has 16 amino acids. CDR3 in DNA: TGTGCCAGCAGTTACGGGCTTTCCCCGAACACCGGGGAGCTGTTTTTT. It encodes CASSYGLSPNTGELFF.